The 14 T cell receptor beta chains given below trace back to one sample, sequenced in a study of blood T cell repertoires in COVID-19. TCRdb's copy holds only in-frame clones and misses some; the assay was immunoSEQ multiplex PCR. The sample shows about 480,000 clones, 89% of them seen only once. The sample was peripheral blood. These receptors were collected from a man aged 18-30 years with COVID-19, enrolled during active disease.

The chain uses TRBV27 and TRBJ1-4, with D perhaps matching TRBD1 (5 bases). Germline V gene sequence: CDR1 MNHEY, CDR2 SMNVEV (reference sequence). The CDR3 spans 12 residues. Written as DNA, the CDR3 is TGTGCGTCCACAGGTTGGGGCGAAAAACTGTTTTTT. Its translation is CASTGWGEKLFF.

This chain uses TRBV3-1 (or the pseudogene TRBV3-2) with TRBJ2-1; 9 bases map to TRBD1. Germline CDR1 reads LGHDT; CDR2 reads YNNKEL (reference sequence). V lost 4 bases to trimming and J lost 1 base; unmatched junction nucleotides: 8. This CDR3 region has 17 residues. The CDR3: CASSPGLGQGSYNEQFF. The CDR3 bases are TGTGCCAGCAGCCCGGGTCTAGGACAGGGGTCCTACAATGAGCAGTTCTTC.

This clone was detected once. V is TRBV12-3 or TRBV12-4 and J is TRBJ1-2, with D perhaps matching TRBD1 (6 bases). Trimming pared 6 bases from V and 2 bases from J, leaving 10 bases between. The CDR3 totals 13 residues. The CDR3 sequence is CASSFQGNYGYTF. The CDR3 DNA follows: TGTGCCAGCAGCTTTCAGGGGAACTATGGCTACACCTTC.

J is TRBJ1-1 and V is TRBV5-4; 9 bases agree with TRBD1. The germline V gene encodes CDR1 SGHNT and CDR2 YYREEE (reference sequence). V shed 3 bases and J 12 bases; nucleotides not matched to a gene: 12. The CDR3 length is 14 residues. The DNA for the CDR3 is TGTGCCAGCAGCTCTTCCCGGGACAGGGAACGGCCTTTCTTT. Protein sequence: CASSSSRDRERPFF. The full variable domain, in which reference TRBV5-4 and TRBJ1-1 provide the parts outside the CDR3, is ETGVTQSPTHLIKTRGQQVTLRCSSQSGHNTVSWYQQALGQGPQFIFQYYREEENGRGNFPPRFSGLQFPNYSSELNVNALELDDSALYLCASSSSRDRERPFFGQGTRLTVV.

The chain recombines TRBV3-1 (or the pseudogene TRBV3-2) with TRBJ2-7; D is unclear. CDR1 is LGHDT and CDR2 is YNNKEL in the germline V gene (reference sequence). CDR3 length: 13 amino acids. V lost 1 base to trimming and J lost 7 bases, with 11 bases between them. The chain's CDR3 is CASSQGSLREQYF. DNA for the CDR3: TGTGCCAGCAGCCAAGGCTCTCTACGGGAGCAGTACTTC.

The chain recombines TRBV3-1 (or the pseudogene TRBV3-2) with TRBJ1-4; maybe TRBD1 (5 bases). The germline gives CDR1 LGHDT, CDR2 YNNKEL (reference sequence). The V and J ends lost 0 bases and 8 bases respectively, with 13 bases between them. The CDR3 has 15 amino acids. CDR3 in amino acids: CASSQDVQGGEKLFF. CDR3 sequence (DNA): TGTGCCAGCAGCCAAGATGTTCAGGGAGGGGAAAAACTGTTTTTT.

The chain uses TRBV29-1 and TRBJ2-7, with 7 bases matching TRBD1. Germline CDR1 is SQVTM and CDR2 is ANQGSEA. The CDR3 length is 13 residues. The trim removed 6 bases at V and 4 bases at J, leaving 9 bases unmatched. This chain's CDR3 is CSVYRQGNYEQYF. CDR3 coding DNA: TGCAGCGTCTACAGACAGGGTAATTACGAGCAGTACTTC.

V is TRBV30 and J is TRBJ2-5, with D perhaps TRBD1 (6 bases). The CDR3 is 13 amino acids. V lost 2 bases and J lost 6, with 13 bases in between. Per germline, CDR1 GTSNPN and CDR2 SVGIG (reference sequence). The CDR3 region is CAWSQGSAKTQYF. Here the CDR3 DNA reads TGTGCCTGGAGTCAGGGGTCGGCAAAGACCCAGTACTTC.

CDR3 loop: CAWRGGLSTDTQYF. The CDR3 region has the DNA TGTGCCTGGAGGGGGGGTCTTAGCACAGATACGCAGTATTTT. The J gene is TRBJ2-3, the V gene TRBV30, with a possible D match to TRBD2 (6 bases). V was cut by 3 bases and J by 0 bases, with 10 bases left in between. The germline V gene encodes CDR1 GTSNPN and CDR2 SVGIG (reference sequence). This CDR3 comprises 14 residues.

This clone was picked up one time. The V gene is TRBV28, the J gene TRBJ1-1; no firm D call. With 6 bases removed from V and 6 bases from J, the gap between germline ends came to 14 bases. Germline V gives CDR1 MDHEN, CDR2 SYDVKM. This CDR3 spans 13 amino acids. Written as DNA, the CDR3 is TGTGCCAGCAGCGTCTCTTTGTTTCCTGAAGCTTTCTTT. This sequence encodes CASSVSLFPEAFF.

The chain has TRBV7-6 and TRBJ2-2; 9 nucleotides align to TRBD1. J lost 3 bases, V lost 5 bases, and 7 bases had no gene match. The CDR3 sequence is 16 residues long. Looked up from germline, CDR1 is SGHVS and CDR2 is FNYEAQ. The CDR3 is CASSRGQGSYTGELFF. The CDR3 bases are TGTGCCAGCAGCCGAGGACAGGGGAGTTACACCGGGGAGCTGTTTTTT.

The chain joins TRBV7-9 to TRBJ1-6; unclear D gene. V was shortened by 2 bases and J by 5 bases, with 10 bases between the two germline ends. CDR1 SEHNR and CDR2 FQNEAQ come from the germline V gene (reference sequence). This CDR3 has 15 residues. CDR3 in DNA: TGTGCCAGCAGCTTATCTTCAGTTAATAATTCACCCCTCCACTTT. Amino acid sequence: CASSLSSVNNSPLHF.

CDR3 nucleotides: TGCGCCAGCAGCTACTTGAGACTAGCGGGGGCCTCCACAGATACGCAGTATTTT. It yields the protein CASSYLRLAGASTDTQYF. The chain combines TRBV5-1 with TRBJ2-3; 12 positions agree with TRBD2. The junction had 10 bases not matched to a gene; V was cut back by 3 bases and J by 2 bases. The CDR3 is 18 residues long. In germline, CDR1 is SGHRS, CDR2 YFSETQ.

The V and J genes are TRBV2 and TRBJ1-5; D might be TRBD1 (6 bases). Germline CDR1 and CDR2: SNHLY and FYNNEI. Deletions cut 6 bases from V and 3 bases from J, with 12 bases between. The CDR3 sequence is 14 residues long. CDR3: CASRGGRVNQPQHF. In DNA, the CDR3 is TGTGCCAGCAGGGGGGGGCGGGTCAATCAGCCCCAGCATTTT. Looking up the rest from reference TRBV2 and TRBJ1-5 gives the full variable domain: EPEVTQTPSHQVTQMGQEVILRCVPISNHLYFYWYRQILGQKVEFLVSFYNNEISEKSEIFDDQFSVERPDGSNFTLKIRSTKLEDSAMYFCASRGGRVNQPQHFGDGTRLSIL.